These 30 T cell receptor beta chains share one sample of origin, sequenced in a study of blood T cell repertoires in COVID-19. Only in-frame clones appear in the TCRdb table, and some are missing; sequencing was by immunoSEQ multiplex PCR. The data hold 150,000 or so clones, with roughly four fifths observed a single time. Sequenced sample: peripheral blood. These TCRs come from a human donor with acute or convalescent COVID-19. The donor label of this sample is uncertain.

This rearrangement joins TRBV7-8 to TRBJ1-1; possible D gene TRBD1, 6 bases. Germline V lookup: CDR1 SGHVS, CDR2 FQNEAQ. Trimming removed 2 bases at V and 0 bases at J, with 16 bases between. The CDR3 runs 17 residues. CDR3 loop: CASSLYGDGTLNTEAFF. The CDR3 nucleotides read TGTGCCAGCAGCTTATACGGGGACGGGACACTGAACACTGAAGCTTTCTTT.

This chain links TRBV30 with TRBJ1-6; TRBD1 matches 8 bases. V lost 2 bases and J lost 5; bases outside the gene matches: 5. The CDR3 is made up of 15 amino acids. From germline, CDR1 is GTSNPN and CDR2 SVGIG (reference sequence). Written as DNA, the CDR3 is TGTGCCTGGAGTAATAGGGACAGGAATAATTCACCCCTCCACTTT. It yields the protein CAWSNRDRNNSPLHF.

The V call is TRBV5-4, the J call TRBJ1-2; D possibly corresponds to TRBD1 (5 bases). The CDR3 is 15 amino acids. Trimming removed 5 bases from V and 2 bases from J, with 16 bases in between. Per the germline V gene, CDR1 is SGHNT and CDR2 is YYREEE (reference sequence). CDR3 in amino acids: CASSRGPPWNYGYTF. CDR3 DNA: TGTGCCAGCAGTAGGGGTCCCCCTTGGAACTATGGCTACACCTTC.

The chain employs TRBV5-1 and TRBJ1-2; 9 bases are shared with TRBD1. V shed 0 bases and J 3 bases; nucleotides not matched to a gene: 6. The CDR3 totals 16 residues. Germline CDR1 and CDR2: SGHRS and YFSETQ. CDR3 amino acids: CASSLGNTGGDYGYTF. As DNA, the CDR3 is TGCGCCAGCAGCTTGGGTAATACAGGGGGCGACTATGGCTACACCTTC.

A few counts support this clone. The CDR3 DNA reads as TGCACCAGCACCCCTGAGGGTGGCGAGCAGTACTTC. This sequence encodes CTSTPEGGEQYF. The chain links TRBV1 to TRBJ2-7; whether TRBD2, the table's D call, matches the DNA was not checked. TRBV1 is termed a pseudogene. CDR3 length: 12 residues.

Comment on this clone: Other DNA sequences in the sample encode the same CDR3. The CDR3 DNA reads as TGCGCCAGCAGCTTAGGGGGCCAAGGCTACACCTTC. Protein product: CASSLGGQGYTF. This chain links TRBV5-1 with TRBJ1-2; 7 bases agree with TRBD1. Germline CDR1 reads SGHRS; CDR2 reads YFSETQ. The CDR3 consists of 12 residues. The ends lost 2 bases at V and 8 bases at J; junction bases unmatched: 3.

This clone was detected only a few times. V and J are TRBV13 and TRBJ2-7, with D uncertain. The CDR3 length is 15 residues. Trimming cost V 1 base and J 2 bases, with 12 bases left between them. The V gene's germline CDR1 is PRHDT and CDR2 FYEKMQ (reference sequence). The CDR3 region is CASSLEPSEAYEQYF. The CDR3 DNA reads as TGTGCCAGCAGCTTAGAACCAAGTGAGGCCTACGAGCAGTACTTC.

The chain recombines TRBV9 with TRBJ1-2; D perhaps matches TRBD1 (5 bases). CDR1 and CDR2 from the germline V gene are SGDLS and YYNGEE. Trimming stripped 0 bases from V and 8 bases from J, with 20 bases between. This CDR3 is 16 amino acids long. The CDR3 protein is CASSVAGGAGDSGYTF. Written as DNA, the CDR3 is TGTGCCAGCAGCGTAGCTGGAGGGGCAGGCGACTCCGGCTACACCTTC.

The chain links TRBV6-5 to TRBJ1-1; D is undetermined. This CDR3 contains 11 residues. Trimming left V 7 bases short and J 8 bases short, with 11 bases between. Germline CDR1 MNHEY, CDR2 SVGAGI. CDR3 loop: CASINTTEAFF. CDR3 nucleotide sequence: TGTGCCAGCATAAACACCACCGAAGCTTTCTTT.

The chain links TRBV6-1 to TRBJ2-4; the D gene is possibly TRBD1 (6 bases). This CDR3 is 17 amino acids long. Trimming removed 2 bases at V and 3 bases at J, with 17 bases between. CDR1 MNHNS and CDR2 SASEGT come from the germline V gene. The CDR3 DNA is TGTGCCAGCAGTGAACTGTACAGGGCAGACGTCAAAAACATTCAGTACTTC. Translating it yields CASSELYRADVKNIQYF.

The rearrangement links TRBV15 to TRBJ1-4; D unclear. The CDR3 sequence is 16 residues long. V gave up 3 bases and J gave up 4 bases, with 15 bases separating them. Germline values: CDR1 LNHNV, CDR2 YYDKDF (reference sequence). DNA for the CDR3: TGTGCCACCAGCAGTGCGGGGATGGGATATAATGAAAAACTGTTTTTT. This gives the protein CATSSAGMGYNEKLFF.

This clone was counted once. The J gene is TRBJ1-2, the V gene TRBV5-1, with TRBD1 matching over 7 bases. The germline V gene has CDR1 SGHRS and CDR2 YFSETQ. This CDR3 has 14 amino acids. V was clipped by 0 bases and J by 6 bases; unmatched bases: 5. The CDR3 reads CASSLVQGVDGYTF. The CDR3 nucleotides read TGCGCCAGCAGCTTGGTCCAGGGGGTGGATGGCTACACCTTC.

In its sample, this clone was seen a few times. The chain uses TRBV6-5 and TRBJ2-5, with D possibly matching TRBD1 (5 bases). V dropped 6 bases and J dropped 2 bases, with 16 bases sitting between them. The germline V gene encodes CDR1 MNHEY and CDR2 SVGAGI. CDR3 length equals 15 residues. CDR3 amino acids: CASSRASRLQETQYF. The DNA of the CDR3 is TGTGCCAGCAGCAGGGCCTCCCGATTGCAAGAGACCCAGTACTTC.

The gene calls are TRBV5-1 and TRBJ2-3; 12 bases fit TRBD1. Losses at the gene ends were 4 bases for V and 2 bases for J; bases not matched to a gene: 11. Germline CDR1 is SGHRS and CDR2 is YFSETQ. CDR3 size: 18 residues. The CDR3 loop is CASSRRDRGPRTTDTQYF. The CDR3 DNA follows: TGCGCCAGCAGCCGTCGGGACAGGGGGCCAAGAACCACAGATACGCAGTATTTT.

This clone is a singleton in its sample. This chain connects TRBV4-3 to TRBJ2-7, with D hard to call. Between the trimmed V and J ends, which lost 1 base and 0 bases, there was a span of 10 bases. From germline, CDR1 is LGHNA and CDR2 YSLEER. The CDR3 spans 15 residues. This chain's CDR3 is CASSQGHISSYEQYF. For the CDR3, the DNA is TGCGCCAGCAGCCAAGGGCACATCAGCTCCTACGAGCAGTACTTC.

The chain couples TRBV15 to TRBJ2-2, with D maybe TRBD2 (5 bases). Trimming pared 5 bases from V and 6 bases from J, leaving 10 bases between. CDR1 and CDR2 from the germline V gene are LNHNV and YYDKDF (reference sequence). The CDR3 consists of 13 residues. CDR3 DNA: TGTGCCACCAGCTCCCTGAGGGCCGGGGAGCTGTTTTTT. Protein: CATSSLRAGELFF.

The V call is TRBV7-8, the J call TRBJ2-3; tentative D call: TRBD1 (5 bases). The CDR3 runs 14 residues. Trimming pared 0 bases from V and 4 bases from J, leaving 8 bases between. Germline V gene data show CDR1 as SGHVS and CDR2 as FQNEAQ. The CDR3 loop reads CASSLAQGADTQYF. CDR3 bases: TGTGCCAGCAGCTTAGCCCAGGGCGCAGATACGCAGTATTTT.

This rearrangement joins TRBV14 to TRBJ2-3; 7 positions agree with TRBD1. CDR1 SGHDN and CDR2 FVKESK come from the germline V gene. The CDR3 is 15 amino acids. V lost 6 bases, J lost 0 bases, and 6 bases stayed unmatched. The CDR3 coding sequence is TGTGCCAGCAGTCGACAGGGCAGTAGCACAGATACGCAGTATTTT. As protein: CASSRQGSSTDTQYF.

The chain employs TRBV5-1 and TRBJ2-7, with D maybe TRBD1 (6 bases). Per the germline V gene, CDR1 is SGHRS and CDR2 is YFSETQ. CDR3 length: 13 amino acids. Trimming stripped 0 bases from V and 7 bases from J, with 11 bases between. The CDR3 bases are TGCGCCAGCAGCTTGGACAGGGCGGAGGAGCAGTACTTC. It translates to CASSLDRAEEQYF.

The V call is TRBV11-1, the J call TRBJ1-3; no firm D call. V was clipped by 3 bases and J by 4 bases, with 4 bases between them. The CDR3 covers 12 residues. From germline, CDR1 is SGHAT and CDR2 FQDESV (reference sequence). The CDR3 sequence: CASSFGGNTIYF. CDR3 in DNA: TGTGCCAGCAGCTTCGGGGGAAACACCATATATTTT.

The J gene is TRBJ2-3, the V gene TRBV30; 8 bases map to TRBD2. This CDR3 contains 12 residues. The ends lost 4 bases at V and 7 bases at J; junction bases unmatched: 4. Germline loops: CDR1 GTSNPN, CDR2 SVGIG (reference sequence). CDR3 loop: CAWIPGGNTQYF. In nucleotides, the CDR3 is TGTGCCTGGATACCGGGGGGGAATACGCAGTATTTT.

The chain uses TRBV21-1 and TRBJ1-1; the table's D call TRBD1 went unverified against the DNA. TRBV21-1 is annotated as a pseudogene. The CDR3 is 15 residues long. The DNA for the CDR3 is TGTGCCAGCAGCAAGGGCGGCAGAGCAACAGGTGAAGCTTTCTTT. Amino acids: CASSKGGRATGEAFF.

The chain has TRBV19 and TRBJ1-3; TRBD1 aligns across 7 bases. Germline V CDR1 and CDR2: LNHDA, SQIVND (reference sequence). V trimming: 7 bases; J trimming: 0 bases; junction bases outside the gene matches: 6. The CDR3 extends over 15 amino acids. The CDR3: CASKQGDYSGNTIYF. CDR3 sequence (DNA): TGTGCCAGTAAGCAGGGGGATTACTCTGGAAACACCATATATTTT.

The CDR3 DNA sequence: TGTGCCATCAGTGAGCTAGGAGACAGCTCCTACAATGAGCAGTTCTTC. This gives the protein CAISELGDSSYNEQFF. The V and J genes are TRBV10-3 and TRBJ2-1; weak D call: TRBD1 (5 bases). V gave up 2 bases and J gave up 0 bases, with 11 bases separating them. There are 16 residues in the CDR3. Germline loops: CDR1 ENHRY, CDR2 SYGVKD.

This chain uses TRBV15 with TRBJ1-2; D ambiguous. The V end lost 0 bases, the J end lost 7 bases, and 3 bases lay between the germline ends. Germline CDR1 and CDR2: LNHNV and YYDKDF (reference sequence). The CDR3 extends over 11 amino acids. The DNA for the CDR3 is TGTGCCACCAGCAGAGATCGTGGCTACACCTTC. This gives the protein CATSRDRGYTF.

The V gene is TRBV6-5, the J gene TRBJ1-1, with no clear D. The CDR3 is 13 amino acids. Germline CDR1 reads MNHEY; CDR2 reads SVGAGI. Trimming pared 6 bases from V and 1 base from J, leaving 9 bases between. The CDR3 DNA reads TGTGCCAGCAGCCGAGCCGGGAACACTGAAGCTTTCTTT. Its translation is CASSRAGNTEAFF.

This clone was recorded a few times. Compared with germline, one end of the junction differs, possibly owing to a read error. Here the CDR3 reads CASTLNLAGVERFF. The CDR3 DNA sequence: TGTGCCAGCACCCTTAACCTAGCGGGGGTTGAGCGGTTCTTC. This chain connects TRBV2 to TRBJ2-1, with 10 bases fitting TRBD2. This CDR3 has 14 residues. Germline V gene lookup returns CDR1 SNHLY and CDR2 FYNNEI.

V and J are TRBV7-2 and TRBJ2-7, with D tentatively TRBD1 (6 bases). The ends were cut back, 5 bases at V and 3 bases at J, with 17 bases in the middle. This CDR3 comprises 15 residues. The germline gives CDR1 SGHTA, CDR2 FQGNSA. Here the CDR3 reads CASSRSAGQNYEQYF. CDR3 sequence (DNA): TGTGCCAGCAGCAGATCAGCCGGACAGAACTACGAGCAGTACTTC.

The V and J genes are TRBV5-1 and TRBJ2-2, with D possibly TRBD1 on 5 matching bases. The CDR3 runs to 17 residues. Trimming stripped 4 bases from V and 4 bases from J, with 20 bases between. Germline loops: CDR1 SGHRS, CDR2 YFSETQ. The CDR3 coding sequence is TGCGCCAGCAGCCTAGGACACAACCTGGCGGCCACCGGGGAGCTGTTTTTT. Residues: CASSLGHNLAATGELFF.

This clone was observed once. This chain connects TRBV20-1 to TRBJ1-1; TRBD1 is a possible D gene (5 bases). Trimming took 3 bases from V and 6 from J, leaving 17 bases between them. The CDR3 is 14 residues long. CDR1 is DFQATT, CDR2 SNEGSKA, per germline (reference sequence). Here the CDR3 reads CSASRIGGTAEAFF. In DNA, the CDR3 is TGCAGTGCTAGTCGCATTGGGGGGACCGCTGAAGCTTTCTTT.